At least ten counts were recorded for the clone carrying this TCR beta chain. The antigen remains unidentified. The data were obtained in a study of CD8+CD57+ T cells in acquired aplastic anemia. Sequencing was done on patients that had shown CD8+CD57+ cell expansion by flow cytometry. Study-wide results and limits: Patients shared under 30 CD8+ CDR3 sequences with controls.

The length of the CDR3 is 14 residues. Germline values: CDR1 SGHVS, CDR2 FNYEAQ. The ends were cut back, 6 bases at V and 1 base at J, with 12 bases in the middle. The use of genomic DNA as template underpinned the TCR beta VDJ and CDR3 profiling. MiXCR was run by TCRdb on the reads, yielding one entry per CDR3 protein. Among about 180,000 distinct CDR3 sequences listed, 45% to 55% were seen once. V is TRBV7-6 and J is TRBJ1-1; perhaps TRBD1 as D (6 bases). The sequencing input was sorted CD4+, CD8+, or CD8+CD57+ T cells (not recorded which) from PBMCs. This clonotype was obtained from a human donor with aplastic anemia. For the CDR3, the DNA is TGTGCCAGCAGAAGGACAGACTCGAACACTGAAGCTTTCTTT. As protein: CASRRTDSNTEAFF.